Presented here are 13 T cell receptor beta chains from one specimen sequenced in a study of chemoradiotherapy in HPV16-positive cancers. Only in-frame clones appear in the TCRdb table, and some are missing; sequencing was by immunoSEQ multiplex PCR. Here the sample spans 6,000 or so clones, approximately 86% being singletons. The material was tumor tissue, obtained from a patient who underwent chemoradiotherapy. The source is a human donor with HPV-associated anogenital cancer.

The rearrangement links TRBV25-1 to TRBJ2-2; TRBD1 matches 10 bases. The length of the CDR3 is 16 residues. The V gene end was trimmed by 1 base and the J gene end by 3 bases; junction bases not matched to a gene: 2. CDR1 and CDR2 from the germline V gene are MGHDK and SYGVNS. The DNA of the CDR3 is TGTGCCAGCAGTGAATTCGGGACAGGGGACACCGGGGAGCTGTTTTTT. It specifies CASSEFGTGDTGELFF.

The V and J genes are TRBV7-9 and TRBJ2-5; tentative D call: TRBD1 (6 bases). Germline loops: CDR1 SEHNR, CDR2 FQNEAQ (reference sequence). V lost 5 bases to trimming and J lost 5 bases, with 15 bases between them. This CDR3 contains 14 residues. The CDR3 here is CASSTTGNLETQYF. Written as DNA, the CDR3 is TGTGCCAGCAGCACTACAGGGAATTTGGAGACCCAGTACTTC. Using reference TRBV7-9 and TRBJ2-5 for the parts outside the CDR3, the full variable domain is DTGVSQNPRHKITKRGQNVTFRCDPISEHNRLYWYRQTLGQGPEFLTYFQNEAQLEKSRLLSDRFSAERPKGSFSTLEIQRTEQGDSAMYLCASSTTGNLETQYFGPGTRLLVL.

The CDR3 DNA is TGTGCCAGCAGTGAGGGACTAGCGGGAGCAGCGCAGTACTTC. As protein: CASSEGLAGAAQYF. V gene TRBV7-9 combines with J gene TRBJ2-7; TRBD2 agrees at 14 bases. This CDR3 has 14 amino acids. Losses at the gene ends were 6 bases for V and 9 bases for J; bases not matched to a gene: 7. Per the germline V gene, CDR1 is SEHNR and CDR2 is FQNEAQ (reference sequence).

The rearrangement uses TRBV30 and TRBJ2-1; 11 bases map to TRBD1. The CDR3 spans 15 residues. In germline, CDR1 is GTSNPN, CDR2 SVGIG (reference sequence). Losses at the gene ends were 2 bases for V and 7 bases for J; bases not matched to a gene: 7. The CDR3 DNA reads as TGTGCCTGGAGTTTAGGACAGGGGGCAGGGAATGAGCAGTTCTTC. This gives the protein CAWSLGQGAGNEQFF.

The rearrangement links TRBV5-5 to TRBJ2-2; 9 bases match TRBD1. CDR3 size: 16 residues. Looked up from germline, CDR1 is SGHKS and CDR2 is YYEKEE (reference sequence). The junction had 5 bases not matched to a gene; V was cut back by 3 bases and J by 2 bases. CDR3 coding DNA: TGTGCCAGCAGCTCCGGGACAGGGTTTAACACCGGGGAGCTGTTTTTT. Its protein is CASSSGTGFNTGELFF.

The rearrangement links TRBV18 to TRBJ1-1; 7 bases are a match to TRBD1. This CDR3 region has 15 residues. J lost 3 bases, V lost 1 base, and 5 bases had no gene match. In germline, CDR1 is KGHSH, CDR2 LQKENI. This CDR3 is CASSPRGQGDTEAFF. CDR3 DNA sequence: TGTGCCAGCTCACCACGGGGTCAGGGGGACACTGAAGCTTTCTTT.

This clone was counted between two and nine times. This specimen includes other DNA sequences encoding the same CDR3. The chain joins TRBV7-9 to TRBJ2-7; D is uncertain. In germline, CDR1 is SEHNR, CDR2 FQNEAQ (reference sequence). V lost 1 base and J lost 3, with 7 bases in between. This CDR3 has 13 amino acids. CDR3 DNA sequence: TGTGCCAGCAGCTTAGATCCTTTCTACGAGCAGTACTTC. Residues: CASSLDPFYEQYF. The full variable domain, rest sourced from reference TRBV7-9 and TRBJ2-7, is DTGVSQNPRHKITKRGQNVTFRCDPISEHNRLYWYRQTLGQGPEFLTYFQNEAQLEKSRLLSDRFSAERPKGSFSTLEIQRTEQGDSAMYLCASSLDPFYEQYFGPGTRLTVT.

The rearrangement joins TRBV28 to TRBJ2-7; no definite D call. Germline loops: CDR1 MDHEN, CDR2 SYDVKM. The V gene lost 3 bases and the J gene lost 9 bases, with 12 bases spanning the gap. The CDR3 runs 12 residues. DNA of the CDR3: TGTGCCAGCAGTTTGCGCAGTGTCGGGCAGTACTTC. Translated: CASSLRSVGQYF.

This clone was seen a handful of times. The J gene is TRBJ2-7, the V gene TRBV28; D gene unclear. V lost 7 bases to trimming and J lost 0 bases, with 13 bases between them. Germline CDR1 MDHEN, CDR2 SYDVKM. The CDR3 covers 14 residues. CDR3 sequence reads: CASKSKHSSYEQYF. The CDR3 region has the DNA TGTGCCAGCAAATCAAAACATAGCTCCTACGAGCAGTACTTC.

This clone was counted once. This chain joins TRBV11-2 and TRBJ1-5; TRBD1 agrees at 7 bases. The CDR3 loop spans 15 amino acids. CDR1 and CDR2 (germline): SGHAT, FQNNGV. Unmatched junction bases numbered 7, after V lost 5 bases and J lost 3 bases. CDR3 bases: TGTGCCAGCAGCCTCGGAGGACAGGACAATCAGCCCCAGCATTTT. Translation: CASSLGGQDNQPQHF.

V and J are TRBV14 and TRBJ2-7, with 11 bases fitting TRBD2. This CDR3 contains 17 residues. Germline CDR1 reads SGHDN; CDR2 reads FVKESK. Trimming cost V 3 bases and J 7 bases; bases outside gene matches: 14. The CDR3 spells CASSQEVAGGPRWEQYF. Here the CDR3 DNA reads TGTGCCAGCAGCCAGGAAGTAGCGGGAGGGCCCAGGTGGGAGCAGTACTTC.

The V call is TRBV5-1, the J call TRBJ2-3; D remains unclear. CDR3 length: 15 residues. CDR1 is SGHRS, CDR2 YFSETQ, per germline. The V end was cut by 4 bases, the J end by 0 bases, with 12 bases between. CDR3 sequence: CASSPHGTSTDTQYF. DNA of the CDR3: TGCGCCAGCAGCCCCCACGGTACTAGCACAGATACGCAGTATTTT.

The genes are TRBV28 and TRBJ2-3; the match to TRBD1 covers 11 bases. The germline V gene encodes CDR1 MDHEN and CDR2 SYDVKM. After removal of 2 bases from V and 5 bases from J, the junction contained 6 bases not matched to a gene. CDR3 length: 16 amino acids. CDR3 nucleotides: TGTGCCAGCAGTTTAAGTGGACAGGGGGCTGGAGATACGCAGTATTTT. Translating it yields CASSLSGQGAGDTQYF.